This T cell receptor beta chain originates from a study of persistence of HIV-infected CD4 T cells. In the study overall: Isolated cells were CMV- and HIV-1 Gag-responding CD4+ T cells. General observations from the study: The rare CMV-responding cells with HIV-1 proviruses were not separately TCR-sequenced. Degenerate expanded CDR3beta sequences were enriched among CMV- and Gag-responding cells.

This CDR3 has 16 residues. CDR1 is KGHSH, CDR2 LQKENI, per germline. V was pared by 3 bases and J by 1 base, with 5 bases of the junction left unmatched. As to this clone: Its antigen is still unknown.

Cells were stimulated with overlapping HIV-1 Gag 15-mer peptides. CD40L-negative CD69-negative CD45RO-high memory CD4+ T cells were sorted as populations depleted of antigen-responding cells. This was the immunoSEQ version 4 assay in survey mode. Template was genomic DNA at 10 ng/uL, with up to 1 ug used per sample. Only in-frame clones appear in the TCRdb table, and some are missing; sequencing was by immunoSEQ multiplex PCR. The sample holds 35,000 or so clones, more than 75% seen once. The TCR originated in an adult with HIV. The donor label of this sample is uncertain. V usage is TRBV18 and J usage is TRBJ2-3; 9 bases map to TRBD2. The source material was cultured CD4+ T cells from PBMCs, sampled from a patient who received antiretroviral therapy. The CDR3 DNA sequence: TGTGCCAGCTCACCTAACCAGCGGGGGGGCACAGATACGCAGTATTTT. Translation: CASSPNQRGGTDTQYF.